The next 12 T cell receptor beta chains were all read from a single sample in a study of post-analysis software for immune sequencing data. The study's findings and limits: When patients were compared with controls, a handful of TRBV segments were more frequent, TRBV5-6, TRBV5-1 and TRBV20-1 among them.

cDNA libraries of TCR beta carried unique molecular identifiers. TCRdb recomputed calls from the PCR reads with MiXCR, one row per CDR3 protein. The sample lists approximately 630,000 distinct CDR3 sequences, roughly three fifths occurring once. Their recognized antigens are unknown. The sequenced sample was blood. The receptors originated from a girl aged 2 to 9 with multiple sclerosis.

The gene calls are TRBV29-1 and TRBJ2-1; tentatively, D is TRBD1 (6 bases). This CDR3 has 15 residues. Germline loops: CDR1 SQVTM, CDR2 ANQGSEA. Between the trimmed V and J ends, which lost 6 bases and 0 bases, there was a span of 15 bases. The CDR3: CSVPTGSSSYNEQFF. The CDR3 nucleotides read TGCAGCGTCCCCACAGGGTCGAGCTCCTACAATGAGCAGTTCTTC.

J is TRBJ2-1 and V is TRBV15; tentatively, D is TRBD2 (5 bases). The CDR3 has 14 residues. CDR1 LNHNV and CDR2 YYDKDF come from the germline V gene (reference sequence). V was cut by 3 bases and J by 0 bases, with 6 bases left in between. CDR3 sequence reads: CATSSRGSYNEQFF. The CDR3 region has the DNA TGTGCCACCAGCAGCCGGGGCTCCTACAATGAGCAGTTCTTC.

This clonotype was detected a few times. The V call is TRBV10-3, the J call TRBJ1-4; D gene ambiguous. The CDR3 contains 14 residues. The V end was cut by 6 bases, the J end by 0 bases, with 8 bases between. Looked up from germline, CDR1 is ENHRY and CDR2 is SYGVKD. CDR3 loop: CAIRQETTNEKLFF. CDR3 coding DNA: TGTGCCATCAGGCAGGAGACAACTAATGAAAAACTGTTTTTT.

The chain joins TRBV5-6 to TRBJ2-5, with D possibly TRBD2 on 5 matching bases. The CDR3 runs 15 residues. In germline, CDR1 is SGHDT, CDR2 YYEEEE. Between the trimmed V and J ends, which lost 6 bases and 5 bases, there was a span of 20 bases. The CDR3 coding sequence is TGTGCCAGCACTTCCGGGGAGACCCTTTGGGAGACCCAGTACTTC. Its translation is CASTSGETLWETQYF. Supplemented by reference TRBV5-6 and TRBJ2-5, the full variable domain reads DAGVTQSPTHLIKTRGQQVTLRCSPKSGHDTVSWYQQALGQGPQFIFQYYEEEERQRGNFPDRFSGHQFPNYSSELNVNALLLGDSALYLCASTSGETLWETQYFGPGTRLLVL.

The CDR3 sequence: CASRASGQWNEQYF. Here the CDR3 DNA reads TGTGCCAGCAGGGCTTCGGGACAGTGGAACGAGCAGTACTTC. V usage is TRBV6-5 and J usage is TRBJ2-4; 7 bases are shared with TRBD1. The better agreement between TRBJ2-7 and the DNA end casts doubt on the J call. CDR1 MNHEY and CDR2 SVGAGI come from the germline V gene. The CDR3 contains 14 residues.

This rearrangement joins TRBV6-1 to TRBJ2-5, with 11 positions matching TRBD2. Germline CDR1 reads MNHNS; CDR2 reads SASEGT. Trimming at V came to 6 bases and at J to 5 bases, leaving 17 bases not matched to a gene. This CDR3 region has 18 residues. The CDR3 DNA reads TGTGCCAGCAGACATTCCGGGACTAGCGGCCCTCGAAGGGAGACCCAGTACTTC. It specifies CASRHSGTSGPRRETQYF.

The sample holds a few counts of this clonotype. This rearrangement joins TRBV7-2 to TRBJ2-7; 9 bases agree with TRBD2. Trimming removed 5 bases from V and 3 bases from J; junction bases left unmatched: 2. This CDR3 is 13 amino acids long. The germline gives CDR1 SGHTA, CDR2 FQGNSA. CDR3 bases: TGTGCCAGCAGCGAGACTAGCGGCTACGAGCAGTACTTC. This encodes CASSETSGYEQYF. Full variable domain (rest looked up from reference TRBV7-2 and TRBJ2-7): GAGVSQSPSNKVTEKGKDVELRCDPISGHTALYWYRQSLGQGLEFLIYFQGNSAPDKSGLPSDRFSAERTGGSVSTLTIQRTQQEDSAVYLCASSETSGYEQYFGPGTRLTVT.

This clonotype was seen a single time. The V and J genes are TRBV7-2 and TRBJ2-1; TRBD2 aligns across 7 bases. This CDR3 comprises 16 residues. Germline loops: CDR1 SGHTA, CDR2 FQGNSA. V lost 1 base to trimming and J lost 4 bases; unmatched junction nucleotides: 7. The CDR3 nucleotides are TGTGCCAGCAGCTTAGTTGGCGGGGGTGGGTACAATGAGCAGTTCTTC. Its protein is CASSLVGGGGYNEQFF.

This chain uses TRBV5-5 with TRBJ2-1; a weak D match, TRBD2 (7 bases). The CDR3 is made up of 16 amino acids. Germline CDR1 reads SGHKS; CDR2 reads YYEKEE (reference sequence). V lost 4 bases, J lost 3 bases, and 17 bases lay in between. In nucleotides, the CDR3 is TGTGCCAGCAGCGATACTCAGGGAGGGGGCTACAATGAGCAGTTCTTC. Translating it yields CASSDTQGGGYNEQFF.

This chain links TRBV14 with TRBJ2-7; no clear D gene. Germline CDR1 reads SGHDN; CDR2 reads FVKESK. The germline V and J ends were trimmed by 1 base and 7 bases, with 8 bases remaining between them. This CDR3 contains 12 residues. The CDR3 sequence is CASSQVRWEQYF. The CDR3 DNA is TGTGCCAGCAGCCAAGTTCGATGGGAGCAGTACTTC.

The DNA for the CDR3 is TGTGCCAGCAGCTTAGAAGCAGGACCTAACTATGGCTACACCTTC. Translated: CASSLEAGPNYGYTF. The rearrangement uses TRBV11-1 and TRBJ1-2; no definite D call. This CDR3 comprises 15 residues. The germline V and J ends were trimmed by 1 base and 0 bases, with 9 bases remaining between them. Germline V lookup: CDR1 SGHAT, CDR2 FQDESV (reference sequence).

The V and J genes are TRBV7-2 and TRBJ2-5; D is perhaps TRBD2 (6 bases). The germline V and J ends were trimmed by 0 bases and 9 bases, with 14 bases remaining between them. CDR1 is SGHTA, CDR2 FQGNSA, per germline. The CDR3 is made up of 14 amino acids. The CDR3 DNA follows: TGTGCCAGCAGCTTAGCCAGGGAGGCTGGGGCCCAGTACTTC. It translates to CASSLAREAGAQYF. Based on the CDR3 plus reference TRBV7-2 and TRBJ2-5, the full variable domain is GAGVSQSPSNKVTEKGKDVELRCDPISGHTALYWYRQSLGQGLEFLIYFQGNSAPDKSGLPSDRFSAERTGGSVSTLTIQRTQQEDSAVYLCASSLAREAGAQYFGPGTRLLVL.